The subject of this entry is one T cell receptor (beta chain). The treatment is: randomized to nivolumab then ipilimumab (arm A) or the reverse (arm B). Sorted cells were live CD3+CD8+, lacking CD19 and CD56, from PBMCs. This sample is drawn from a study of sequential checkpoint blockade in melanoma. Study context: First-line arms were nivolumab then ipilimumab, or the reverse, randomized 1:1. After both sequences, patients received maintenance nivolumab.

Generated by immunoSEQ multiplex PCR, the TCRdb table keeps only in-frame clones and is missing some. The sample shows 20,000 or so clones, around 83% of them seen only once. The CDR3 runs to 15 residues. Per germline, CDR1 SEHNR and CDR2 FQNEAQ (reference sequence). V was trimmed by 4 bases and J by 4 bases, leaving 16 bases between them. This TCR came from a human donor with melanoma. The sequencing used CD8+ T cells sorted from blood (inferred from file names), collected from a patient given nivolumab and ipilimumab in sequence. The genes are TRBV7-9 and TRBJ1-2; D uncertain. For the CDR3, the DNA is TGTGCCAGCAGCTCAGGACTGAGGGCAAGCTATGGCTACACCTTC. This gives the protein CASSSGLRASYGYTF. The whole variable domain, remainder taken from reference TRBV7-9 and TRBJ1-2, is DTGVSQNPRHKITKRGQNVTFRCDPISEHNRLYWYRQTLGQGPEFLTYFQNEAQLEKSRLLSDRFSAERPKGSFSTLEIQRTEQGDSAMYLCASSSGLRASYGYTFGSGTRLTVV.